Listed below are T cell receptor beta chains from one sample, sequenced in a study of early T cells in non-severe SARS-CoV-2 infection. MiXCR, applied by TCRdb to the 5' RACE reads, yields one record per CDR3 protein. The profile shows around 22,000 distinct CDR3 sequences, approximately 3.8% of them singletons. The sample comprised whole blood. The receptors originated from an adult who was a healthcare worker with PCR-confirmed SARS-CoV-2 infection or an uninfected control (not recorded which). Both conserved end residues are part of each CDR3. The D gene is left open where the match is weak. Clone size is stated in some rows and not others, as once, few, many or a class when expanded.

j_call | clone_size | v_call | d_call | cdr3_nt | cdr3_aa
TRBJ1-5 | many | TRBV19 | - | TGTGCCAGTAGTACCGGGCCTCAGCCCCAGCATTTT | CASSTGPQPQHF
TRBJ1-1 | many | TRBV28 | - | TGTGCCAGCAGTTTGGGGGTCAGGGGAAACACTGAAGCTTTCTTT | CASSLGVRGNTEAFF
TRBJ2-3 | many | TRBV6-2/TRBV6-3 | - | TGTGCCAGCAGTCAGGAGTTTATAACTAGCACAGATACGCAGTATTTT | CASSQEFITSTDTQYF
TRBJ2-1 | many | TRBV3-1 | - | TGTGCCAGCAGCCAAGTGGGGTTGTTTAATGAGCAGTTCTTC | CASSQVGLFNEQFF
TRBJ1-5 | medium-sized | TRBV10-3 | - | TGTGCCATCAGTGGTGCGAATATGGGCAATCAGCCCCAGCATTTT | CAISGANMGNQPQHF
TRBJ2-2 | many | TRBV5-1 | - | TGCGCCAGCAGCCTCGCCGGGCCTCCGAACACCGGGGAGCTGTTTTTT | CASSLAGPPNTGELFF
TRBJ2-7 | many | TRBV29-1 | TRBD1 | TGCAGCGTCGCGTCGACAGGGGGCTTCGACGAGCAGTACTTC | CSVASTGGFDEQYF
TRBJ2-3 | - | TRBV20-1 | TRBD2 | TGCAGTGCAGAAGGGACTAGCGGGGGATCCACAGATACGCAGTATTTT | CSAEGTSGGSTDTQYF
TRBJ2-5 | many | TRBV9 | - | TGTGCCAGCAGCGTAGGGGGAACGGGGGTCCAAGAGACCCAGTACTTC | CASSVGGTGVQETQYF
TRBJ1-2 | many | TRBV3-1 | - | TGTGCCAGCAGCCAGGATCAGGCCCGGTGGTTGGGCTACACCTTC | CASSQDQARWLGYTF
TRBJ2-7 | medium-sized | TRBV11-2 | TRBD1 | TGTGCCAGCAGCGTTCAGGGGACAGGGCCCTACGAGCAGTACTTC | CASSVQGTGPYEQYF
TRBJ2-7 | many | TRBV15 | - | TGTGCCACCAGCAGAGATCCACCAGCCCTCGAGCAGTACTTC | CATSRDPPALEQYF
TRBJ2-3 | medium-sized | TRBV7-9 | - | TGTGCCAGCAGCGCGCAGGATACGCAGTATTTT | CASSAQDTQYF
TRBJ2-7 | - | TRBV5-5 | TRBD1 | TGTGCCAGCAGCAGGACAGGGGCGCCCAACGAGCAGTACTTC | CASSRTGAPNEQYF
TRBJ2-7 | many | TRBV20-1 | TRBD2 | TGCAGTGCGACGCCACCGGGACTAGTCGGGGAGTACTTC | CSATPPGLVGEYF
TRBJ2-4 | many | TRBV6-6 | - | TGTGCCAGCCTCCGGGACTCCAAAAACATTCAGTACTTC | CASLRDSKNIQYF
TRBJ2-7 | many | TRBV27 | - | TGTGCCAGCAGTGCGGGACAGAATTACGAGCAGTACTTC | CASSAGQNYEQYF
TRBJ2-2 | - | TRBV24-1 | TRBD2 | TGTGCCACCAGTGATTCCGGGACTAGCGGGAGTGTCACCGGGGAGCTGTTTTTT | CATSDSGTSGSVTGELFF
TRBJ2-5 | many | TRBV7-2 | - | TGTGCCAGCAGCCCAGGCGCGACAAATTCCCCCCTCGAGACCCAGTACTTC | CASSPGATNSPLETQYF
TRBJ2-2 | many | TRBV9 | - | TGTGCCAGCAGCTGGACGGGGGCGGACACCGGGGAGCTGTTTTTT | CASSWTGADTGELFF
TRBJ1-1 | many | TRBV10-3 | TRBD1 | TGTGCCATCAGGGGACAGGGGGGAACTGAAGCTTTCTTT | CAIRGQGGTEAFF
TRBJ2-2 | many | TRBV5-1 | - | TGCGCCAGCAGCTTGGGACAGGAGGTCGGGGCCGGGGAGCTGTTTTTT | CASSLGQEVGAGELFF
TRBJ2-7 | many | TRBV18 | TRBD2 | TGTGCCAGCTCACCCATCCCTGGTAGCGGGAGCTCCTACGAGCAGTACTTC | CASSPIPGSGSSYEQYF
TRBJ2-1 | - | TRBV11-1 | - | TGTGCCAGCAGCCGCAGGAGACATCTTCTCAAGGAGCAGTTCTTC | CASSRRRHLLKEQFF
TRBJ1-1 | few | TRBV29-1 | - | TGCAGCGCCTTCTTCCCGGGCACGGACACTGAAGCTTTCTTT | CSAFFPGTDTEAFF
TRBJ1-3 | medium-sized | TRBV6-2/TRBV6-3 | - | TGTGCCAGCAGTTTGCCACCATTCCACCTCTCGAGCTCTGGAAACACCATATATTTT | CASSLPPFHLSSSGNTIYF
TRBJ2-1 | many | TRBV4-3 | - | TGCGCCAGCAGCCAAGCCCGGTTATTGTTCTTC | CASSQARLLFF
TRBJ1-1 | - | TRBV10-3 | - | TGTGCCATCAGCATTGCTTTGGACAGCAACACTGAAGCTTTCTTT | CAISIALDSNTEAFF
TRBJ2-4 | many | TRBV12-3/TRBV12-4 | TRBD1 | TGTGCCAGCAGGTTCGGACAGGGAATAAACATTCAGTACTTC | CASRFGQGINIQYF
TRBJ2-3 | many | TRBV20-1 | - | TGCAGTGTTGAGCCGGGACTTTCAACCACAGATACGCAGTATTTT | CSVEPGLSTTDTQYF
TRBJ1-2 | many | TRBV19 | - | TGTGCCAGTAGTACTGACTCTTCCTATGGCTACACCTTC | CASSTDSSYGYTF
TRBJ2-1 | few | TRBV21-1 | - | TGTGCCAGCAGCCCTAGACTAGCGGAGTCCTCGCAGTTCTTC | CASSPRLAESSQFF
TRBJ1-1 | many | TRBV20-1 | - | TGCAGTGCTAGAGGCCAGGTGAACACTGAAGCTTTCTTT | CSARGQVNTEAFF
TRBJ2-7 | few | TRBV2 | - | TGTGCCAGCAGTGAATCAACCGAGCAGTACTTC | CASSESTEQYF
TRBJ1-1 | many | TRBV11-2 | - | TGTGCCAGCAGCATACAGGAGAACACTGAAGCTTTCTTT | CASSIQENTEAFF
TRBJ1-1 | many | TRBV7-9 | TRBD1 | TGTGCCAGCAGCGAAAACCCCGGGACAGGGGAGTCTCAGGCTTTCTTT | CASSENPGTGESQAFF
TRBJ2-7 | many | TRBV10-1 | - | TGCGCCAGCAGTGATCCTACGGCGTGGGAGCAGTACTTC | CASSDPTAWEQYF
TRBJ1-1 | many | TRBV12-3/TRBV12-4 | TRBD1 | TGTGCCAGCAGTTCCTCCGGGACAGGGAAGAGATCTTTCTTT | CASSSSGTGKRSFF
TRBJ2-1 | large | TRBV20-1 | TRBD2 | TGCAGTGCTAGTACTATCCCCGGGACTAGCGGGAGTACCACCTACAATGAGCAGTTCTTC | CSASTIPGTSGSTTYNEQFF
TRBJ2-7 | many | TRBV7-6 | - | TGTGCCAGCAGCCCCGGCCTACGAGACGAGCAGTACTTC | CASSPGLRDEQYF
TRBJ1-1 | - | TRBV6-2/TRBV6-3 | - | TGTGCCAGCAGTTACTTGGGCACTGAAGCTTTCTTT | CASSYLGTEAFF
TRBJ2-3 | - | TRBV5-1 | TRBD1 | TGCGCCAGCAGCCGGGACAGGGAATTGGATACGCAGTATTTT | CASSRDRELDTQYF
TRBJ1-1 | medium-sized | TRBV5-6 | - | TGTGCCAGCAGCTGGCGGGTAGCGGGGGTCACTGAAGCTTTCTTT | CASSWRVAGVTEAFF
TRBJ1-1 | many | TRBV29-1 | - | TGCAGCGTTGAATTGCCAGGTAACGCTGAAGCTTTCTTT | CSVELPGNAEAFF
TRBJ2-5 | medium-sized | TRBV7-3 | TRBD1 | TGTGCCAGCAGCTCCCAGGGGGCGAGTATGGAGACCCAGTACTTC | CASSSQGASMETQYF
TRBJ2-2 | many | TRBV7-3 | - | TGTGCCAGCAGCCGCGAGGGAGGGGGCACCGGGGAGCTGTTTTTT | CASSREGGGTGELFF
TRBJ1-5 | many | TRBV7-2 | - | TGTGCCAGCAGCTTAGTGTGGGGGAATAGCAATCAGCCCCAGCATTTT | CASSLVWGNSNQPQHF
TRBJ2-2 | many | TRBV30 | - | TGTGCCTGGAGGGAGAACACCGGGGAGCTGTTTTTT | CAWRENTGELFF
TRBJ2-5 | many | TRBV5-1 | - | TGCGCCAGCACCCACAGGGATCAAGAGACCCAGTACTTC | CASTHRDQETQYF
TRBJ1-5 | many | TRBV15 | - | TGTGCCACCAGCTCAGGGTTTAGCAATCAGCCCCAGCATTTT | CATSSGFSNQPQHF
TRBJ2-1 | many | TRBV20-1 | - | TGCAGTGCTAGAGATCGAAGCGGGCTTAATGAGCAGTTCTTC | CSARDRSGLNEQFF